The 21 T cell receptor beta chains below come from one sample, sequenced in a study of OX40 agonist ivuxolimab in advanced cancers. Receptor libraries were prepared by the immunoSEQ multiplex PCR assay. Not all clones reach the TCRdb copy of this immuneACCESS table, which keeps in-frame sequences only. Checked studies attribute under half of the gap to unresolved V genes and leave the rest unexplained. This sample comprises around 71,000 clones, approximately 90% of them detected only once. The ten top clones hold 1.1% of the sample. The sample consisted of CD4+ or CD8+ T cells sorted from blood, taken in a trial of the OX40 agonist ivuxolimab. These receptors were taken from an adult with an advanced solid tumor such as melanoma, head and neck, liver or kidney cancer.

The genes are TRBV2 and TRBJ2-1; no reliable D call. The V gene lost 6 bases and the J gene lost 6 bases, with 6 bases spanning the gap. The CDR3 loop spans 11 amino acids. Germline CDR1 and CDR2: SNHLY and FYNNEI. Here the CDR3 DNA reads TGTGCCAGCAGACCGGGCAATGAGCAGTTCTTC. Translated: CASRPGNEQFF.

The chain couples TRBV28 to TRBJ2-6; 10 bases align to TRBD1. CDR1 is MDHEN, CDR2 SYDVKM, per germline. The CDR3 loop spans 17 amino acids. Trimming removed 7 bases from V and 0 bases from J; junction bases left unmatched: 6. The CDR3 coding sequence is TGTGCCAGCATGTCCGGGACAGGGGACTCTGGGGCCAACGTCCTGACTTTC. It translates to CASMSGTGDSGANVLTF.

V usage is TRBV14 and J usage is TRBJ2-7; tentative D call: TRBD2 (5 bases). Germline-derived CDR1 and CDR2 are SGHDN and FVKESK. V was shortened by 0 bases and J by 0 bases, with 9 bases between the two germline ends. The CDR3 is 15 amino acids. CDR3 amino acids: CASSQDWRPSYEQYF. CDR3 in DNA: TGTGCCAGCAGCCAAGATTGGAGGCCCTCCTACGAGCAGTACTTC. Supplemented by reference TRBV14 and TRBJ2-7, the full variable domain reads EAGVTQFPSHSVIEKGQTVTLRCDPISGHDNLYWYRRVMGKEIKFLLHFVKESKQDESGMPNNRFLAERTGGTYSTLKVQPAELEDSGVYFCASSQDWRPSYEQYFGPGTRLTVT.

The rearrangement uses TRBV19 and TRBJ2-2; 8 bases are a match to TRBD2. The germline CDR1 and CDR2 sequences are LNHDA and SQIVND (reference sequence). V dropped 10 bases and J dropped 0; count of bases not matched to a gene: 7. CDR3 length: 15 amino acids. The CDR3 DNA reads TGTGCCACTAGGGACGGGGGGGCGAACACCGGGGAGCTGTTTTTT. Amino acids: CATRDGGANTGELFF.

The chain carries TRBV5-5 and TRBJ2-7; no firm D call. The germline V gene has CDR1 SGHKS and CDR2 YYEKEE (reference sequence). This CDR3 region has 14 residues. The V and J ends lost 4 bases and 2 bases respectively, with 13 bases between them. CDR3 sequence reads: CASSPIFPAYEQYF. The CDR3 bases are TGTGCCAGCAGCCCGATATTTCCAGCCTACGAGCAGTACTTC.

The genes are TRBV9 and TRBJ2-2; 11 bases match TRBD2. This CDR3 spans 16 amino acids. With V trimmed by 3 bases and J by 1 base, 2 bases remained unmatched. The germline V gene has CDR1 SGDLS and CDR2 YYNGEE. CDR3 coding DNA: TGTGCCAGCAGCGAGGGGACTAGCGGGAACACCGGGGAGCTGTTTTTT. The encoded protein is CASSEGTSGNTGELFF.

V and J are TRBV10-3 and TRBJ1-1; D possibly corresponds to TRBD1 (6 bases). Trimming cost V 0 bases and J 12 bases, with 17 bases left between them. The CDR3 loop spans 14 amino acids. The germline gives CDR1 ENHRY, CDR2 SYGVKD. CDR3 sequence (DNA): TGTGCCATCAGTGAGTCGAAGGGTCAGGGGTTAACTTTCTTT. Translated, it gives CAISESKGQGLTFF.

The chain links TRBV5-1 to TRBJ1-1; 7 bases map to TRBD1. Germline CDR1 and CDR2: SGHRS and YFSETQ. J was trimmed by 0 bases and V by 4 bases; bases with no gene match: 12. The CDR3 totals 17 residues. The CDR3 loop is CASSPTLGGGMNTEAFF. In nucleotides, the CDR3 is TGCGCCAGCAGCCCGACCCTAGGGGGCGGAATGAACACTGAAGCTTTCTTT.

The count of this clone is one. The chain carries TRBV5-1 and TRBJ1-2; the D gene is possibly TRBD1 (6 bases). Germline V CDR1 and CDR2: SGHRS, YFSETQ. The CDR3 is 14 residues long. Trimming removed 0 bases from V and 4 bases from J, with 10 bases in between. CDR3 nucleotides: TGCGCCAGCAGCTTGGACAGGGTGGTCTATGGCTACACCTTC. Protein: CASSLDRVVYGYTF.

The chain has TRBV7-6 and TRBJ1-3; no clear D gene. CDR3 length: 14 amino acids. Trimming removed 6 bases at V and 4 bases at J, with 13 bases between. Per germline, CDR1 SGHVS and CDR2 FNYEAQ. CDR3 protein: CASRPTVSGNTIYF. The CDR3 DNA is TGTGCCAGCAGACCCACTGTCTCGGGAAACACCATATATTTT.

The chain is built from TRBV2 and TRBJ2-3; D might be TRBD1 (6 bases). The CDR3 extends over 14 amino acids. Per the germline V gene, CDR1 is SNHLY and CDR2 is FYNNEI. V was shortened by 10 bases and J by 4 bases, with 18 bases between the two germline ends. The CDR3 loop is CATQGGFIADTQYF. CDR3 bases: TGTGCCACCCAAGGGGGTTTTATCGCAGATACGCAGTATTTT.

Concerning this clone itself: The same CDR3 is also encoded by other DNA sequences in this sample. The V and J genes are TRBV7-8 and TRBJ2-7, with 10 bases fitting TRBD2. Unmatched junction bases numbered 11, after V lost 5 bases and J lost 7 bases. Germline CDR1 reads SGHVS; CDR2 reads FQNEAQ. The CDR3 totals 15 residues. CDR3: CASSLNLAGVGEQYF. CDR3 DNA sequence: TGTGCCAGCAGCCTCAATCTAGCGGGAGTCGGAGAGCAGTACTTC.

The chain is built from TRBV5-1 and TRBJ2-5; 10 positions agree with TRBD1. This CDR3 has 16 residues. From germline, CDR1 is SGHRS and CDR2 YFSETQ. Unmatched junction bases numbered 11, after V lost 4 bases and J lost 5 bases. CDR3 loop: CASSDTDRGVWETQYF. The CDR3 bases are TGCGCCAGCAGCGACACGGACAGGGGGGTTTGGGAGACCCAGTACTTC.

V and J are TRBV7-8 and TRBJ1-1; unclear D gene. The V end was cut by 1 base, the J end by 4 bases, with 7 bases between. The CDR3 is 13 residues long. CDR1 and CDR2 (germline): SGHVS, FQNEAQ. CDR3 region: CASSLEQFTEAFF. CDR3 DNA sequence: TGTGCCAGCAGCTTAGAACAATTCACTGAAGCTTTCTTT.

V and J are TRBV7-9 and TRBJ2-7; D gene unclear. Deletions cut 1 base from V and 3 bases from J, with 10 bases between. In germline, CDR1 is SEHNR, CDR2 FQNEAQ (reference sequence). This CDR3 contains 14 residues. In DNA form, the CDR3 reads TGTGCCAGCAGCTTAGAGGGCCCGAGCTACGAGCAGTACTTC. Translated, it gives CASSLEGPSYEQYF.

The V and J genes are TRBV28 and TRBJ2-7, with 10 bases matching TRBD2. The CDR3 extends over 15 amino acids. CDR1 and CDR2 from the germline V gene are MDHEN and SYDVKM. Losses at the gene ends were 4 bases for V and 5 bases for J; bases not matched to a gene: 8. CDR3 amino acids: CASSYQLAGRHEQYF. The CDR3 nucleotides read TGTGCCAGCAGTTATCAACTAGCGGGGCGCCACGAGCAGTACTTC.

The table lists this clone with a count of one. The chain couples TRBV27 to TRBJ1-5; D unclear. Germline V gives CDR1 MNHEY, CDR2 SMNVEV (reference sequence). This CDR3 is built from 15 residues. V was cut by 4 bases and J by 2 bases, with 12 bases left in between. CDR3 protein: CASSSRSQGNQPQHF. The CDR3 nucleotides read TGTGCCAGCAGTTCAAGGAGTCAGGGCAATCAGCCCCAGCATTTT.

This clone came up once. The rearrangement links TRBV5-4 to TRBJ2-2, with D perhaps being TRBD1 or TRBD2 (5 bases each). V shed 2 bases and J shed 4 bases, with 12 bases lying between them. Germline V CDR1 and CDR2: SGHNT, YYREEE (reference sequence). The CDR3 extends over 15 amino acids. The CDR3 here is CASSFVQAGTGELFF. DNA of the CDR3: TGTGCCAGCAGCTTTGTACAGGCGGGCACCGGGGAGCTGTTTTTT.

The J gene is TRBJ1-5, the V gene TRBV5-1; 9 bases match TRBD1. The CDR3 loop spans 16 amino acids. The J segment lost 2 bases and the V segment lost 5 bases, leaving 8 bases of the junction unmatched. The germline V gene has CDR1 SGHRS and CDR2 YFSETQ. The chain's CDR3 is CASSPTGGSGNQPQHF. In DNA, the CDR3 is TGCGCCAGCAGTCCTACAGGGGGCAGTGGCAATCAGCCCCAGCATTTT.

The V and J genes are TRBV2 and TRBJ2-4; no clear D gene. The germline gives CDR1 SNHLY, CDR2 FYNNEI. The CDR3 runs to 11 residues. V was pared by 0 bases and J by 10 bases, with 4 bases between. The CDR3 nucleotides are TGTGCCAGCAGTGAAGCTCCTATTCAGTACTTC. Translation gives CASSEAPIQYF.

This sequence joins TRBV4-1 and TRBJ1-2; 10 nucleotides align to TRBD1. This CDR3 has 15 residues. The germline gives CDR1 MGHRA, CDR2 YSYEKL. J lost 4 bases, V lost 3 bases, and 5 bases had no gene match. The CDR3 DNA reads TGCGCCAGCAGCCAGGCGGGACAGGGGACCTATGGCTACACCTTC. Its protein is CASSQAGQGTYGYTF.